The present T cell receptor beta chain was sequenced within a study of blood T cell repertoires in COVID-19. Study context: Samples taken during acute and convalescent COVID-19 were collected in the United States, Italy and Spain. PBMCs, B-cell-depleted T cells, or T cells were the source of the cDNA or gDNA that made up the material.

Under the authors' procedure: The authors estimated nucleated cell counts from reference gene primer amplification. The repertoire was sequenced with immunoSEQ multiplex PCR; TCRdb's copy has only in-frame clones and lacks some. The DNA gave D and trimming, while V, J and clone size come from that table. Of approximately 190,000 clones listed, 83% are singletons. Trimming removed 5 bases from V and 7 bases from J, with 17 bases in between. The CDR3 extends over 14 amino acids. The V gene's germline CDR1 is SGHAT and CDR2 FQDESV (reference sequence). Sequencing was performed on peripheral blood. This clonotype was sampled from a woman between 40 and 50 years old with acute or convalescent COVID-19. The rearrangement uses TRBV11-1 and TRBJ1-1; TRBD1 might be the D (5 bases). CDR3 bases: TGTGCCAGCAGCCCAATCGGACAAGGGCTTGAAGCTTTCTTT. This encodes CASSPIGQGLEAFF. Full variable domain (rest looked up from reference TRBV11-1 and TRBJ1-1): EAEVAQSPRYKITEKSQAVAFWCDPISGHATLYWYRQILGQGPELLVQFQDESVVDDSQLPKDRFSAERLKGVDSTLKIQPAELGDSAMYLCASSPIGQGLEAFFGQGTRLTVV.